The present T cell receptor beta chain was sequenced within a study of T cells after yellow fever vaccination (dated by TCRdb to the late 2010s). At the level of the whole study: Libraries from fractions with low cell numbers were prepared with the SMART-Seq v4 Ultra Low Input RNA kit. To track T-cell clones before and after primary and booster YFV17D yellow fever vaccination, bulk TCR alpha and beta repertoires were sequenced longitudinally. The cohort comprised two healthy male donors, one aged 18 to 30 and one aged 30 to 40 years. Blood was collected at multiple timepoints before and after primary and secondary immunization, and bulk PBMC replicates and cell subsets were isolated. What the work shows at the level of the full study, not this receptor alone: The secondary T-cell response was found to be weaker but faster than the primary response, with a peak reached on day 5 rather than on day 15. Because only a couple of donors were included in the study, the extent to which the findings can be generalized is limited. Most clones expanded after primary vaccination were re-detected after the booster (around 96% of CD4 and approximately 85% of CD8), suggesting broad memory maintenance. A small share of clonotypes occurred in both CD4 and CD8 compartments, likely arising from convergent recombination. Computational filtering was needed because FACS-sorted repertoires could contain abundant contaminating clonotypes from the bulk population.

The CDR3, from cysteine to phenylalanine, totals 14 residues. The entry retains the CDR3 DNA only, 42 bases that are in frame from base 1. At the junction V is shortened by 6 bases and J by 6 bases, with 17 bases in between. Interpreted using the paper, the treatment or condition label stands for: live attenuated yellow fever vaccine strain. A standard Ficoll-Paque protocol was used to isolate PBMCs from peripheral blood. Dynabeads CD4 and CD8 positive selection kits were used to isolate CD4 and CD8 T-cell fractions. RNA was extracted with TriZol from bulk PBMCs, CD4 and CD8 fractions, and dextramer-positive and dextramer-negative fractions. At least ten counts were recorded for this clonotype. This clone's antigen is unknown. Per-base quality was not reported, and no clone a single base away is much larger than it. TCR cDNA was synthesized by 5'RACE template switching, which introduced a universal primer site and unique molecular identifiers. Priming for cDNA synthesis came from both the TCR alpha and TCR beta constant segments. Library amplification used two PCR steps, and the second PCR step added sample barcodes and sequencing adapters. Libraries were sequenced on Illumina HiSeq 2500 (2x100 bp) or NovaSeq (2x150 bp). Per the original workflow: Reads were demultiplexed and collapsed into UMI consensus sequences with MIGEC, and V(D)J alignment was performed with MiXCR. Using edgeR on replicate PBMC samples, clonotypes were called vaccine-responding if FDR was below 0.01 and the log2 fold change was above 5 up to day 15. Each bulk clonotype received a CD4 or CD8 identity based on whether the sequenced CD4 or CD8 repertoire contained that clonotype at higher abundance. Through fastp at Q25 and MiXCR, TCRdb rebuilt clones from the public reads, retaining in-frame beta chains. Identical CDR3 proteins give one entry, which carries the most common genes and DNA. TCRdb's processing, not the authors', yielded these V and J calls. In this sample the table shows approximately 70,000 distinct CDR3 sequences, around 7% of which occur a single time. Of the sample, around 30% is held by the ten largest clones.

The chain is encoded by TRBV12-3 or TRBV12-4 joined to TRBJ1-2, and TRBD1 may be the D gene, going by 5 matching bases. The input for sequencing was CD8+ T cells sorted from PBMCs, taken 10 to 11 days after the first yellow fever vaccination. This clonotype was sampled from a man younger than 30 who received the YFV17D yellow fever vaccine. At the DNA level, the sequence is TGTGCCAGCAGGGCTCCGGGCCTCAGGGATGGCTACACCTTC. It is translated as CASRAPGLRDGYTF.